Detailed here is one TCR beta chain. No antigen is known for it. The CDR3 runs 17 residues. The V gene's germline CDR1 is LGHNA and CDR2 YSLEER. V dropped 0 bases and J dropped 8; count of bases not matched to a gene: 10. Sequencing used immunoSEQ multiplex PCR; TCRdb keeps in-frame clones, though not all of them. This repertoire shows 41,000 or so clones, approximately 95% found once; its top ten account for about 0.55%. These data originate in a study of graft-versus-host responses after intestinal transplantation. Study-level information: Isolated intestinal, liver-intestinal, or multivisceral transplants had been given to the recipients. Anti-thymocyte globulin served as induction for all recipients, who then took tacrolimus and steroids for 3 to 4 years. Study-wide results and limits: Allografts of patients with graft-donor T cell macrochimerism showed high graft-versus-host to host-versus-graft clone ratios. Analysis identified GvH clones in recipient marrow, with some appearing first in ileum or blood.

The TCR was taken from a human donor who was the organ donor for an intestinal transplant. Sequencing was performed on unstimulated CD8+ T cells sorted from spleen or lymph node cells, taken before transplant. V and J are TRBV4-3 and TRBJ2-3; 11 nucleotides align to TRBD2. Here the CDR3 reads CASSQELAGAGVGTQYF. The CDR3 nucleotides read TGCGCCAGCAGCCAAGAACTAGCGGGGGCCGGGGTGGGTACGCAGTATTTT.